This is a list of T cell receptor beta chains from one sample in a study of early T cells in non-severe SARS-CoV-2 infection. TCRdb re-derived calls from the 5' RACE reads in MiXCR, one entry per CDR3 protein. The profile shows about 27,000 distinct CDR3 sequences, 2.9% of them singletons. Sequencing input: whole blood. The receptors come from an adult who was a healthcare worker with PCR-confirmed SARS-CoV-2 infection or an uninfected control (not recorded which). The CDR3 runs from the conserved cysteine through the conserved F or W. The order of the fields is D gene, J gene, clone size, V gene, CDR3 protein, CDR3 DNA. D genes are given only for firm matches. Some rows have no size entry. The others give once, few or many, or a class for an expanded clone.

d_gene: TRBD2
j_gene: TRBJ2-1
abundance: many
v_gene: TRBV27
CDR3aa: CASSSGGGRSYNEQFF
CDR3nt: TGTGCCAGCAGTTCAGGCGGGGGTAGGTCCTACAATGAGCAGTTCTTC

d_gene: NA
j_gene: TRBJ2-3
abundance: many
v_gene: TRBV6-1
CDR3aa: CASSESSELDTDTQYF
CDR3nt: TGTGCCAGCAGTGAATCCAGCGAGCTGGACACAGATACGCAGTATTTT

d_gene: NA
j_gene: TRBJ2-5
abundance: many
v_gene: TRBV6-2/TRBV6-3
CDR3aa: CASSWAGYQETQYF
CDR3nt: TGTGCCAGCAGTTGGGCCGGATACCAAGAGACCCAGTACTTC

d_gene: NA
j_gene: TRBJ2-5
abundance: many
v_gene: TRBV21-1
CDR3aa: CASSAMGLGQETQYF
CDR3nt: TGTGCCAGCAGCGCTATGGGACTAGGACAGGAGACCCAGTACTTC

d_gene: TRBD1
j_gene: TRBJ2-3
abundance: few
v_gene: TRBV28
CDR3aa: CASSLAGQGRTDTQYF
CDR3nt: TGTGCCAGCAGTTTAGCGGGACAGGGGCGCACAGATACGCAGTATTTT

d_gene: NA
j_gene: TRBJ2-2
abundance: many
v_gene: TRBV30
CDR3aa: CAWSPPGPNTGELFF
CDR3nt: TGTGCCTGGAGTCCGCCGGGACCCAACACCGGGGAGCTGTTTTTT

d_gene: NA
j_gene: TRBJ1-5
abundance: few
v_gene: TRBV5-1
CDR3aa: CASSWMNSNQPQHF
CDR3nt: TGCGCCAGCAGCTGGATGAATAGCAATCAGCCCCAGCATTTT

d_gene: NA
j_gene: TRBJ2-4
abundance: NA
v_gene: TRBV12-3/TRBV12-4
CDR3aa: CASSSTKNIQYF
CDR3nt: TGTGCCAGCAGTTCCACTAAAAACATTCAGTACTTC

d_gene: NA
j_gene: TRBJ2-2
abundance: many
v_gene: TRBV7-3
CDR3aa: CASSLNPGWSTGELFF
CDR3nt: TGTGCCAGCAGCTTAAACCCGGGGTGGAGCACCGGGGAGCTGTTTTTT

d_gene: TRBD2
j_gene: TRBJ2-1
abundance: many
v_gene: TRBV14
CDR3aa: CASSQGWLAGGRSNEQFF
CDR3nt: TGTGCCAGCAGCCAAGGCTGGCTAGCGGGGGGGCGAAGCAATGAGCAGTTCTTC

d_gene: TRBD1
j_gene: TRBJ1-1
abundance: many
v_gene: TRBV5-1
CDR3aa: CASSKQGPGTEAFF
CDR3nt: TGCGCCAGCAGCAAACAGGGGCCCGGAACTGAAGCTTTCTTT

d_gene: TRBD2
j_gene: TRBJ2-5
abundance: many
v_gene: TRBV19
CDR3aa: CASSTLSGRQETQYF
CDR3nt: TGTGCCAGTAGTACTCTTAGCGGGAGACAAGAGACCCAGTACTTC

d_gene: TRBD1
j_gene: TRBJ1-5
abundance: many
v_gene: TRBV30
CDR3aa: CAWSGTGDHQPQHF
CDR3nt: TGTGCCTGGAGCGGGACAGGGGATCATCAGCCCCAGCATTTT

d_gene: NA
j_gene: TRBJ2-2
abundance: few
v_gene: TRBV5-6
CDR3aa: CASSFSSFETGELFF
CDR3nt: TGTGCCAGCAGCTTTTCCTCTTTTGAAACCGGGGAGCTGTTTTTT

d_gene: NA
j_gene: TRBJ1-2
abundance: many
v_gene: TRBV30
CDR3aa: CAWRGIGTMGGYGYTF
CDR3nt: TGTGCCTGGAGGGGAATAGGGACAATGGGCGGTTATGGCTACACCTTC

d_gene: NA
j_gene: TRBJ1-4
abundance: NA
v_gene: TRBV2
CDR3aa: CASSEAPGTNEKLFF
CDR3nt: TGTGCCAGCAGTGAAGCGCCGGGTACTAATGAAAAACTGTTTTTT

d_gene: NA
j_gene: TRBJ2-4
abundance: many
v_gene: TRBV5-8
CDR3aa: CASSWGAPKNIQYF
CDR3nt: TGTGCCAGCAGCTGGGGGGCTCCCAAAAACATTCAGTACTTC

d_gene: NA
j_gene: TRBJ2-3
abundance: many
v_gene: TRBV5-1
CDR3aa: CASSLGGPTDTQYF
CDR3nt: TGCGCCAGCAGCCTGGGGGGGCCGACAGATACGCAGTATTTT